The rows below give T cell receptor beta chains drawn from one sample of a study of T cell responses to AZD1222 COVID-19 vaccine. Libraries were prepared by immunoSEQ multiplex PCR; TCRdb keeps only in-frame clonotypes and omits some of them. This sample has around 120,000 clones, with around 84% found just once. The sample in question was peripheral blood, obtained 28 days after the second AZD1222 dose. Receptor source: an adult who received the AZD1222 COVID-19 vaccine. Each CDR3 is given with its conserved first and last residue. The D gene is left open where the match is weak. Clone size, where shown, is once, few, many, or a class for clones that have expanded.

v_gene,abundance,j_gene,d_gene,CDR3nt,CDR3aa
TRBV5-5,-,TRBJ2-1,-,TGTGCCAGCACCGGGGAGGGGGCCTCCTACAATGAGCAGTTCTTC,CASTGEGASYNEQFF
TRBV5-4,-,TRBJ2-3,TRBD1,TGTGCCAGCAGCTTCGCAGGGGGTTCGGGTACAGATACGCAGTATTTT,CASSFAGGSGTDTQYF
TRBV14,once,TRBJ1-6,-,TGTGCCAGCAGCCTGACGGGGGGTAATAATTCACCCCTCCACTTT,CASSLTGGNNSPLHF
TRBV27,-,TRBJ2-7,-,TGTGCCAGCAGTTTATTCCAAACCTCCTACGAGCAGTACTTC,CASSLFQTSYEQYF
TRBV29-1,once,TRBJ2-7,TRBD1,TGCAGCGTTAAGGGGGCAGCCGCAAATTACGAGCAGTACTTC,CSVKGAAANYEQYF
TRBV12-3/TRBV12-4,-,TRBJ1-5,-,TGTGCCAGCAGTCCCGGAGGCAATCAGCCCCAGCATTTT,CASSPGGNQPQHF
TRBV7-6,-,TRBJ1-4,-,TGTGCCAGCAGCCTAGCGGTAGCGGCGACTAATGAAAAACTGTTTTTT,CASSLAVAATNEKLFF
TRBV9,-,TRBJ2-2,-,TGTGCCAGCAGCGTGACAGGAGGCAACACCGGGGAGCTGTTTTTT,CASSVTGGNTGELFF
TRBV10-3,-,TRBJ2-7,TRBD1,TGTGCCATCAGTGAGTCGCTAGGACAGGGGGTCTACGAGCAGTACTTC,CAISESLGQGVYEQYF
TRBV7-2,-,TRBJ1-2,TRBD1,TGTGCCAGCAGCTTACAACAGGGGGCGACTACTTATGGCTACACCTTC,CASSLQQGATTYGYTF
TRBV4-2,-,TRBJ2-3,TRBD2,TGTGCCAGCAGCCAAGGTTGGGGAGGGGCGCTGGATACGCAGTATTTT,CASSQGWGGALDTQYF
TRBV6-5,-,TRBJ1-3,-,TGTGCCAGCAGTTCGCCCCGACCCTCGAGGGGAAACACCATATATTTT,CASSSPRPSRGNTIYF
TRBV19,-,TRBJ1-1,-,TGTGCCAGTCGTAGGGATTTCTCTGAAGCTTTCTTT,CASRRDFSEAFF
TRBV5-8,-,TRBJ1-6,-,TGTGCCAGCAGCTTGAGCTCACCCCTCCACTTT,CASSLSSPLHF
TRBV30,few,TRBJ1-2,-,TGTGCCTGGACACAGGTGGGGGGGTTCGTTAACTATGGCTACACCTTC,CAWTQVGGFVNYGYTF
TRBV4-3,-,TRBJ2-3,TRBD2,TGCGCCAGCAGCCAAGGCCGGGTGAACAAGCGGGGGCCCGAGGATACGCAGTATTTT,CASSQGRVNKRGPEDTQYF
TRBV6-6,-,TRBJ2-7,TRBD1,TGTGCCAGCAGTTCCAGAGGGACAGGGGGCAACGAGCAGTACTTC,CASSSRGTGGNEQYF
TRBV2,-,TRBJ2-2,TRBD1,TGTGCCAGCACCTCAGCGGGGACAGGGGGCACCGGGGAGCTGTTTTTT,CASTSAGTGGTGELFF
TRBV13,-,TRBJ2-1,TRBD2,TGTGCCAGCAGCCCCCTAGCGGGGGGGGTCTACAATGAGCAGTTCTTC,CASSPLAGGVYNEQFF
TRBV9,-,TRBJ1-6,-,TGTGCCAGCAGCGTCTCAACAGGGCAATGGTCACCCCTCCACTTT,CASSVSTGQWSPLHF
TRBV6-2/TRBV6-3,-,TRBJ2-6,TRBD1,TGTGCCAGCAGCGCCCTCCCCGGACAGGCCCTTAGCTCTGGGGCCAACGTCCTGACTTTC,CASSALPGQALSSGANVLTF
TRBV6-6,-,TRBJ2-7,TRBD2,TGTGCCAGCAAGCGGGGGGGAGGTAACGAGCAGTACTTC,CASKRGGGNEQYF